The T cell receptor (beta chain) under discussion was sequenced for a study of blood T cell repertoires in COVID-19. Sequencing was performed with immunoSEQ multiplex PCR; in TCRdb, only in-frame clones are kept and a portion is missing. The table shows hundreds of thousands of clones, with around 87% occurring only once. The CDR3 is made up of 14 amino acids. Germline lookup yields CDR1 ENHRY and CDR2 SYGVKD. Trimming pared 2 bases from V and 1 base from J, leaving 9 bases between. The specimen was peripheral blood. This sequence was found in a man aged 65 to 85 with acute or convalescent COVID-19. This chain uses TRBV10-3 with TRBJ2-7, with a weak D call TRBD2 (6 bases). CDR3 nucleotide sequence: TGTGCCATCAGTGAGGGACTACCGTCCTACGAGCAGTACTTC. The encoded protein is CAISEGLPSYEQYF.